Listed below are T cell receptor beta chains from one sample, sequenced in a study of T cells in Graves' hyperthyroidism and ophthalmopathy. TCRdb reanalysed the multiplex PCR reads using MiXCR and keeps one entry per CDR3 protein. This table holds roughly 560,000 distinct CDR3 sequences, over 12% found once. Sequenced input: blood. The receptor source for this set is a woman between 40 and 50 years old with Graves' ophthalmopathy. Both conserved end residues are part of each CDR3. Fields, in order: V gene, D gene, J gene, clone size, CDR3 protein, CDR3 DNA. The D gene is left open where the match is weak. Size values are once, few and many counts, or a class for expanded clones, and some rows have none.

V: TRBV28; D: -; J: TRBJ2-5; size: -; CDR3: CASSSRQGGAGETQYF; DNA: TGTGCCAGCAGTTCTCGCCAAGGGGGGGCCGGGGAGACCCAGTACTTC
V: TRBV6-5; D: TRBD1; J: TRBJ2-5; size: -; CDR3: CASSYRQGGQETQYF; DNA: TGTGCCAGCAGTTACCGACAGGGTGGCCAAGAGACCCAGTACTTC
V: TRBV7-1; D: TRBD2; J: TRBJ2-7; size: -; CDR3: CAGSSAAPSPLAAYEQYF; DNA: TGTGCCGGCAGCTCAGCGGCTCCCTCGCCACTAGCGGCCTACGAGCAGTACTTC
V: TRBV20-1; D: TRBD2; J: TRBJ2-7; size: -; CDR3: CSARDGDSGTYRYEQYF; DNA: TGCAGTGCTAGAGATGGGGATAGCGGGACCTATCGGTACGAGCAGTACTTC
V: TRBV28; D: -; J: TRBJ2-7; size: -; CDR3: CASSYNRAYEQYF; DNA: TGTGCCAGCAGTTACAACAGAGCCTACGAGCAGTACTTC
V: TRBV6-2/TRBV6-3; D: TRBD1; J: TRBJ2-2; size: -; CDR3: CASTRGVATGVKTGELFF; DNA: TGTGCCAGCACCCGTGGGGTTGCTACAGGGGTGAAGACCGGGGAGCTGTTTTTT
V: TRBV10-3; D: -; J: TRBJ1-2; size: many; CDR3: CAANRESGYGYTF; DNA: TGTGCCGCAAACAGGGAGTCGGGCTATGGCTACACCTTC
V: TRBV19; D: -; J: TRBJ2-7; size: many; CDR3: CASKPDPASYEQYF; DNA: TGTGCCAGTAAGCCGGACCCGGCTTCCTACGAGCAGTACTTC
V: TRBV12-3/TRBV12-4; D: TRBD2; J: TRBJ2-2; size: many; CDR3: CATGTPSGSSGELFF; DNA: TGTGCCACCGGAACCCCAAGCGGGAGCTCCGGGGAGCTGTTTTTT
V: TRBV12-3/TRBV12-4; D: TRBD1; J: TRBJ2-4; size: few; CDR3: CASRSRQGRNIQYF; DNA: TGTGCCAGCAGGTCCCGACAGGGCAGAAACATTCAGTACTTC
V: TRBV30; D: -; J: TRBJ2-5; size: many; CDR3: CAWSSGEETQYF; DNA: TGTGCCTGGAGTTCTGGGGAAGAGACCCAGTACTTC
V: TRBV28; D: -; J: TRBJ2-2; size: many; CDR3: CASSSWGVNTGELFF; DNA: TGTGCCAGCAGTTCATGGGGGGTGAACACCGGGGAGCTGTTTTTT
V: TRBV19; D: TRBD1; J: TRBJ1-5; size: many; CDR3: CASSAGTGDIQPQHF; DNA: TGTGCCAGTAGCGCCGGGACAGGGGATATTCAGCCCCAGCATTTT
V: TRBV27; D: TRBD2; J: TRBJ2-2; size: many; CDR3: CASKLRASGRFVTGELFF; DNA: TGTGCCAGCAAGTTAAGGGCTAGCGGGAGATTTGTTACCGGGGAGCTGTTTTTT
V: TRBV19; D: TRBD1; J: TRBJ1-5; size: many; CDR3: CASSTSRQGMVF; DNA: TGTGCCAGTAGTACCAGCAGACAGGGAATGGTCTTT
V: TRBV28; D: -; J: TRBJ1-3; size: few; CDR3: CASTPLLGAAGNTIYF; DNA: TGTGCCAGCACCCCCCTGCTAGGGGCGGCTGGAAACACCATATATTTT
V: TRBV7-9; D: -; J: TRBJ1-2; size: many; CDR3: CASSSSDKNYGYTF; DNA: TGTGCCAGCAGCTCCTCGGACAAGAACTATGGCTACACCTTC
V: TRBV24-1; D: TRBD2; J: TRBJ2-3; size: many; CDR3: CATSDSVASGFDTQYF; DNA: TGTGCCACCAGTGATTCTGTGGCTAGCGGGTTTGATACGCAGTATTTT
V: TRBV12-3/TRBV12-4; D: -; J: TRBJ1-5; size: many; CDR3: CATAQALDQPQHF; DNA: TGTGCCACCGCGCAGGCTTTAGATCAGCCCCAGCATTTT
V: TRBV5-1; D: -; J: TRBJ1-1; size: many; CDR3: CASSAGPQNTEAFF; DNA: TGCGCCAGCAGCGCGGGACCCCAGAACACTGAAGCTTTCTTT
V: TRBV18; D: -; J: TRBJ1-1; size: few; CDR3: CASSPPGVAEAFF; DNA: TGTGCCAGCTCACCACCGGGAGTAGCTGAAGCTTTCTTT
V: TRBV5-1; D: -; J: TRBJ2-7; size: many; CDR3: CASSVDDSYEQYF; DNA: TGCGCCAGCAGCGTCGACGACTCCTACGAGCAGTACTTC
V: TRBV30; D: TRBD1; J: TRBJ2-5; size: many; CDR3: CAGKTGGETQYF; DNA: TGTGCCGGCAAGACAGGGGGAGAGACCCAGTACTTC
V: TRBV5-5; D: -; J: TRBJ2-5; size: many; CDR3: CASSWGRDTVKETQYF; DNA: TGTGCCAGCAGCTGGGGCCGGGACACAGTAAAAGAGACCCAGTACTTC
V: TRBV28; D: -; J: TRBJ2-7; size: -; CDR3: CASRSWGVYEQYF; DNA: TGTGCCAGCAGATCCTGGGGAGTCTACGAGCAGTACTTC
V: TRBV6-1; D: -; J: TRBJ2-7; size: many; CDR3: CASRAVGRDEQYF; DNA: TGTGCCAGCAGGGCCGTCGGTCGGGACGAGCAGTACTTC
V: TRBV20-1; D: TRBD2; J: TRBJ2-2; size: many; CDR3: CSAPTTSDLDGELFF; DNA: TGCAGTGCTCCGACTACTAGCGACTTGGACGGGGAGCTGTTTTTT
V: TRBV11-1; D: -; J: TRBJ2-2; size: many; CDR3: CASSPRDSGRRNTGELFF; DNA: TGTGCCAGCAGCCCGCGGGACAGCGGGAGAAGAAACACCGGGGAGCTGTTTTTT
V: TRBV7-8; D: TRBD1; J: TRBJ1-1; size: many; CDR3: CASSSRGQYTEAFF; DNA: TGTGCCAGCAGCAGCAGGGGGCAGTACACTGAAGCTTTCTTT
V: TRBV25-1; D: -; J: TRBJ2-5; size: -; CDR3: CASIPGRGGTETQYF; DNA: TGTGCCAGCATTCCCGGAAGGGGGGGGACCGAGACCCAGTACTTC
V: TRBV20-1; D: TRBD1; J: TRBJ1-2; size: -; CDR3: CSASSDRANYGYTF; DNA: TGCAGTGCTAGCTCAGACAGGGCTAACTATGGCTACACCTTC
V: TRBV30; D: TRBD2; J: TRBJ2-7; size: few; CDR3: CAWSGTSSSSYEQYF; DNA: TGTGCCTGGAGTGGGACTAGCTCGAGCTCCTACGAGCAGTACTTC
V: TRBV30; D: -; J: TRBJ2-7; size: many; CDR3: CAWAAGQTYEQYF; DNA: TGTGCCTGGGCCGCTGGACAGACCTACGAGCAGTACTTC
V: TRBV3-1; D: -; J: TRBJ2-7; size: few; CDR3: CASSNKIYEQYF; DNA: TGTGCCAGCAGCAACAAGATCTACGAGCAGTACTTC
V: TRBV6-1; D: -; J: TRBJ1-5; size: many; CDR3: CASTPDYSNQPQHF; DNA: TGTGCCAGCACCCCGGACTATAGCAATCAGCCCCAGCATTTT
V: TRBV12-3/TRBV12-4; D: -; J: TRBJ1-5; size: many; CDR3: CASSTGRANQPQHF; DNA: TGTGCCAGCAGTACTGGACGGGCAAATCAGCCCCAGCATTTT
V: TRBV11-2; D: TRBD2; J: TRBJ2-2; size: few; CDR3: CASSRGGAVPPRELFF; DNA: TGTGCCAGCAGCCGGGGGGGGGCCGTCCCCCCCAGGGAGCTGTTTTTT
V: TRBV11-2; D: -; J: TRBJ2-2; size: -; CDR3: CASSLRVDGELFF; DNA: TGTGCCAGCAGCTTAAGGGTCGACGGGGAGCTGTTTTTT
V: TRBV20-1; D: -; J: TRBJ2-7; size: few; CDR3: CSARDTRGPYEQYF; DNA: TGCAGTGCTAGAGATACCAGGGGACCCTACGAGCAGTACTTC
V: TRBV27; D: TRBD1; J: TRBJ1-5; size: many; CDR3: CASRRKGQGLGQPQHF; DNA: TGTGCCAGCAGACGAAAAGGACAGGGATTGGGCCAGCCCCAGCATTTT
V: TRBV2; D: -; J: TRBJ1-2; size: many; CDR3: CASSVTREGPYGYTF; DNA: TGTGCCAGCAGTGTGACCAGGGAGGGGCCATATGGCTACACCTTC
V: TRBV7-9; D: -; J: TRBJ2-5; size: many; CDR3: CASSQIYQPGRQKTQYF; DNA: TGTGCCAGCAGCCAGATCTACCAACCGGGACGCCAAAAGACCCAGTACTTC
V: TRBV29-1; D: -; J: TRBJ1-2; size: many; CDR3: CSVEDTRYYGYTF; DNA: TGCAGCGTTGAGGACACCCGCTACTATGGCTACACCTTC
V: TRBV12-3/TRBV12-4; D: -; J: TRBJ1-6; size: many; CDR3: CASRTAKNYNSPLHF; DNA: TGTGCCAGCAGGACAGCTAAAAACTATAATTCACCCCTCCACTTT
V: TRBV4-1; D: TRBD1; J: TRBJ2-2; size: many; CDR3: CASSPGQALTGELFF; DNA: TGCGCCAGCAGCCCGGGACAGGCCTTGACCGGGGAGCTGTTTTTT
V: TRBV29-1; D: -; J: TRBJ1-5; size: -; CDR3: CSVEAGGNQPQHF; DNA: TGCAGCGTTGAAGCGGGAGGCAATCAGCCCCAGCATTTT
V: TRBV6-5; D: -; J: TRBJ1-2; size: few; CDR3: CASSYGARVGYTF; DNA: TGTGCCAGCAGTTACGGCGCGAGGGTCGGCTACACCTTC
V: TRBV15; D: -; J: TRBJ2-5; size: once; CDR3: CATSRAPGVETQYF; DNA: TGTGCCACCAGCAGAGCCCCGGGAGTGGAGACCCAGTACTTC
V: TRBV30; D: -; J: TRBJ2-7; size: -; CDR3: CAWSGGVGDEQYF; DNA: TGTGCCTGGAGTGGAGGAGTGGGGGACGAGCAGTACTTC
V: TRBV7-9; D: -; J: TRBJ2-7; size: many; CDR3: CASSLAAGTYEQYF; DNA: TGTGCCAGCAGCTTAGCGGCAGGTACCTACGAGCAGTACTTC
V: TRBV28; D: -; J: TRBJ2-5; size: many; CDR3: CASSPRTLGRIQETQYF; DNA: TGTGCCAGCAGTCCCCGAACTTTAGGAAGAATACAAGAGACCCAGTACTTC
V: TRBV12-5; D: -; J: TRBJ1-6; size: few; CDR3: CASAEQGSYNSPLHF; DNA: TGTGCTAGCGCAGAACAGGGTTCCTATAATTCACCCCTCCACTTT
V: TRBV12-3/TRBV12-4; D: TRBD1; J: TRBJ2-4; size: -; CDR3: CASSFGQGFTVIQYF; DNA: TGTGCCAGCAGTTTCGGACAGGGTTTTACTGTCATTCAGTACTTC